This T cell receptor (beta chain) was retrieved from a study of blood T cell repertoires in COVID-19 (dated by TCRdb to 2020 to 2021). Turning to the overall study: The collaborator samples originated in the United States, Italy and Spain and spanned the acute and convalescent phases of COVID-19. The repertoires were released in a freely available public database meant as a resource for research on the immune response to SARS-CoV-2. The prospective study material was composed of cDNA or gDNA derived from T cells, B-cell-depleted T cells, or PBMCs. Deeply sampled blood TCRbeta repertoires from subjects exposed to, actively infected with, or recovered from COVID-19 were included in the dataset. Sample metadata almost always included a de-identified subject ID, COVID-19 status, age in years and sex. Where available, HLA class I and class II types were obtained from metadata supplied by the sample provider rather than from assay-based typing. The samples were drawn from two sources: the first 160 participants of the ongoing ImmuneRACE study, and about 1,300 subjects contributed by 6 global collaborators. Paper-wide results and their limitations: How much clinical and demographic metadata was included differed by source and by participant, and the metadata was provided uncurated.

About this clone: This clone's antigen is unknown. Sequence at one end of the junction differs from germline and may be a read error.

From the cysteine through the phenylalanine, the CDR3 covers 13 amino acids. Here the CDR3 DNA is all that survives: 39 bases in frame from base 1. The germline V gene (reference sequence) yields LNHDA for CDR1 and SQIVND for CDR2. The immunoSEQ Assay, a bias-controlled multiplex PCR, was used to amplify TCRbeta CDR3 regions from genomic DNA. The source study handled its data this way. Nucleated cell counts per sample were estimated from amplification of reference gene primers within the assay. To quantify the absolute abundance of each unique TCRbeta CDR3 rearrangement, sequence reads were collapsed and filtered. For each sample, productive Simpson clonality was calculated by taking the square root of Simpson's diversity index across productive rearrangements. TCRdb re-hosts the immuneACCESS table, in-frame sequences only. Its copies lack some clones; in the studies checked, an unresolved V gene accounts for under half of them, and the cause for the rest is not known. V, J and clone size are taken as reported in that table, and D and trimming were inferred from the DNA itself. Here the sample has some 80,000 clones; approximately 85% occur a single time. The ten largest account for about a tenth of the sample.

One collaborating source in Seattle enrolled patients during active infection and followed them longitudinally through the course of disease. Collaborating institutions collected whole blood in K2EDTA tubes following their own protocols. For TCRbeta analysis, collaborator samples were shipped as frozen whole blood, as isolated PBMCs, or as DNA extracted from either sample type. The receptor's source is a man in his 60s with COVID-19, enrolled during active disease. Sequenced: peripheral blood. The rearrangement combines TRBV19 with TRBJ1-5; the D gene cannot be named for sure. At the DNA level, the sequence is TGTGCCAGTGGTATAGCCGTTAATCAGCCCCAGCATTTT. The resulting protein is CASGIAVNQPQHF.